One and the same sample provided the 29 T cell receptor beta chains below, sequenced in a study of cytomegalovirus exposure and HLA in healthy donors. Primers: 60 Vbeta forward and 13 Jbeta reverse. The repertoire was sequenced with immunoSEQ multiplex PCR; TCRdb's copy has only in-frame clones and lacks some. Of a few hundred thousand clones listed, about 74% are singletons. The source material was PBMCs. Receptors were obtained from a man aged 35 to 55 in good health and CMV-seronegative.

This clone was found a few times. The CDR3 protein is CASSLLGASGGALDEQFF. Written as DNA, the CDR3 is TGCGCCAGCAGCCTTCTAGGGGCTAGCGGGGGGGCCTTGGATGAGCAGTTCTTC. This chain links TRBV4-1 with TRBJ2-1; 12 nucleotides agree with TRBD2. Germline assignment: CDR1 MGHRA and CDR2 YSYEKL. This CDR3 is built from 18 residues. V dropped 4 bases and J dropped 8; count of bases not matched to a gene: 15.

The chain carries TRBV9 and TRBJ2-1; tentatively, D is TRBD2 (5 bases). The CDR3 spans 13 residues. Looked up from germline, CDR1 is SGDLS and CDR2 is YYNGEE. V dropped 6 bases and J dropped 1 base, with 8 bases sitting between them. CDR3 bases: TGTGCCAGCAATCGGGAATCCTACAATGAGCAGTTCTTC. It translates to CASNRESYNEQFF.

This clone was counted a single time. This chain links TRBV5-6 with TRBJ2-1; 7 nucleotides agree with TRBD2. CDR3 size: 17 residues. The germline V gene has CDR1 SGHDT and CDR2 YYEEEE. With 0 bases clipped from V and 8 bases from J, the junction kept 14 bases outside the gene matches. Here the CDR3 DNA reads TGTGCCAGCAGCTTGGGAAGTCGGCTTAGCGGGTATCATGAGCAGTTCTTC. It encodes CASSLGSRLSGYHEQFF.

CDR3 in DNA: TGTGCCAGCAGTTTATGGATGGACAGAGCTAACTATGGCTACACCTTC. Its translation: CASSLWMDRANYGYTF. The chain has TRBV28 and TRBJ1-2; a possible D gene is TRBD1 (6 bases). Germline CDR1 reads MDHEN; CDR2 reads SYDVKM. Trimming pared 0 bases from V and 0 bases from J, leaving 11 bases between. This CDR3 has 16 residues.

The rearrangement links TRBV4-1 to TRBJ2-3; 7 bases fit TRBD1. The CDR3 loop spans 13 amino acids. The germline gives CDR1 MGHRA, CDR2 YSYEKL. Trimming took 2 bases from V and 7 from J; bases not matched to a gene: 3. The CDR3 DNA reads TGCGCCAGCAGCCAACCACAGGGGAATACGCAGTATTTT. This translates into CASSQPQGNTQYF.

The rearrangement joins TRBV5-1 to TRBJ2-5, with TRBD1 as a possible D gene (6 bases). This CDR3 is 16 amino acids long. CDR1 is SGHRS, CDR2 YFSETQ, per germline. With 7 bases removed from V and 1 base from J, the gap between germline ends came to 20 bases. The CDR3 protein is CASGVKTRTVQETQYF. The CDR3 nucleotides read TGCGCCAGCGGCGTAAAAACCAGGACAGTCCAAGAGACCCAGTACTTC. Full variable domain (outside the CDR3, taken from reference TRBV5-1 and TRBJ2-5): KAGVTQTPRYLIKTRGQQVTLSCSPISGHRSVSWYQQTPGQGLQFLFEYFSETQRNKGNFPGRFSGRQFSNSRSEMNVSTLELGDSALYLCASGVKTRTVQETQYFGPGTRLLVL.

The chain uses TRBV4-1 and TRBJ2-5; D perhaps matches TRBD1 (5 bases). Germline V lookup: CDR1 MGHRA, CDR2 YSYEKL. The CDR3 has 15 amino acids. V gave up 4 bases and J gave up 0 bases, with 12 bases separating them. The CDR3 here is CASSPLPGNQETQYF. CDR3 DNA: TGCGCCAGCAGCCCGCTACCAGGGAACCAAGAGACCCAGTACTTC.

The gene calls are TRBV7-9 and TRBJ1-1, with D possibly being TRBD1 (5 bases). Germline V gene data show CDR1 as SEHNR and CDR2 as FQNEAQ (reference sequence). Between the trimmed V and J ends, which lost 4 bases and 5 bases, there was a span of 14 bases. This CDR3 is 14 amino acids long. The CDR3 loop reads CASSSPGGSTEAFF. The CDR3 region has the DNA TGTGCCAGCAGCTCACCGGGGGGGAGTACTGAAGCTTTCTTT.

This clone was observed a few times. The chain joins TRBV2 to TRBJ2-1, with D unresolved. The CDR3 is 11 amino acids. Germline loops: CDR1 SNHLY, CDR2 FYNNEI. V was trimmed by 6 bases and J by 9 bases, leaving 9 bases between them. CDR3 bases: TGTGCCAGCAGGGTCAGAAGTGAGCAGTTCTTC. As protein: CASRVRSEQFF.

This sequence joins TRBV27 and TRBJ2-7; a weak D match, TRBD1 (6 bases). CDR1 and CDR2 from the germline V gene are MNHEY and SMNVEV (reference sequence). The CDR3 extends over 15 amino acids. Trimming stripped 5 bases from V and 2 bases from J, with 16 bases between. DNA for the CDR3: TGTGCCAGCAGTCCGACAGACAGGAGGCCCTACGAGCAGTACTTC. Amino acids: CASSPTDRRPYEQYF.

This clone was counted between two and nine times. The chain recombines TRBV28 with TRBJ1-1; TRBD1 agrees at 7 bases. The CDR3 spans 16 residues. J gave up 6 bases and V 2 bases, and 12 bases lay outside the gene matches. Germline CDR1 MDHEN, CDR2 SYDVKM. CDR3 sequence (DNA): TGTGCCAGCAGTTTAGAGACAGGGAGTTACGGGCCTGAAGCTTTCTTT. Protein sequence: CASSLETGSYGPEAFF.

This clone was detected only a few times. The rearrangement joins TRBV6-5 to TRBJ1-1; 7 positions match TRBD1. The CDR3 spans 14 residues. Germline-derived CDR1 and CDR2 are MNHEY and SVGAGI. Trimming took 8 bases from V and 2 from J; bases not matched to a gene: 8. The DNA for the CDR3 is TGTGCCAGCGGAAGACAGGGTGTCAACACTGAAGCTTTCTTT. Translating it yields CASGRQGVNTEAFF.

The chain has TRBV28 and TRBJ1-5, with D hard to call. There are 17 residues in the CDR3. V was clipped by 4 bases and J by 2 bases, with 18 bases between them. CDR1 MDHEN and CDR2 SYDVKM come from the germline V gene. The CDR3 sequence: CASSSGFDRRRNQPQHF. The CDR3 region has the DNA TGTGCCAGCAGTTCGGGGTTTGATAGGAGGCGCAATCAGCCCCAGCATTTT. Using reference TRBV28 and TRBJ1-5 for the parts outside the CDR3, the full variable domain is DVKVTQSSRYLVKRTGEKVFLECVQDMDHENMFWYRQDPGLGLRLIYFSYDVKMKEKGDIPEGYSVSREKKERFSLILESASTNQTSMYLCASSSGFDRRRNQPQHFGDGTRLSIL.

The chain is built from TRBV14 and TRBJ2-2; a weak D match, TRBD1 (5 bases). This CDR3 has 12 residues. The germline V gene has CDR1 SGHDN and CDR2 FVKESK. V lost 4 bases, J lost 8 bases, and 8 bases lay in between. CDR3 protein: CASSPWTGELFF. As DNA, the CDR3 is TGTGCCAGCAGCCCCTGGACAGGGGAGCTGTTTTTT.

J is TRBJ1-5 and V is TRBV27; the match to TRBD1 covers 7 bases. CDR3 length equals 15 residues. The V segment lost 3 bases and the J segment 2 bases; nucleotides outside the gene matches: 4. The germline gives CDR1 MNHEY, CDR2 SMNVEV (reference sequence). CDR3 in amino acids: CASSFSQGGNQPQHF. The CDR3 nucleotides read TGTGCCAGCAGTTTTTCCCAGGGGGGCAATCAGCCCCAGCATTTT.

This chain joins TRBV15 and TRBJ1-2; tentatively, D is TRBD1 (6 bases). In germline, CDR1 is LNHNV, CDR2 YYDKDF (reference sequence). This CDR3 comprises 17 residues. Trimming removed 0 bases at V and 4 bases at J, with 18 bases between. The CDR3 coding sequence is TGTGCCACCAGCAGAGAGAGGGGGTGGGCTAGGGTCTATGGCTACACCTTC. Its translation is CATSRERGWARVYGYTF.

V usage is TRBV28 and J usage is TRBJ2-7; 7 bases map to TRBD1. With V trimmed by 4 bases and J by 8 bases, 8 bases remained unmatched. Looked up from germline, CDR1 is MDHEN and CDR2 is SYDVKM. This CDR3 is 13 amino acids long. In nucleotides, the CDR3 is TGTGCCAGCAGTTCGCGTACAGGGGTAAAGCAGTACTTC. Amino acids: CASSSRTGVKQYF. Together with reference TRBV28 and TRBJ2-7, the CDR3 gives the full variable domain: DVKVTQSSRYLVKRTGEKVFLECVQDMDHENMFWYRQDPGLGLRLIYFSYDVKMKEKGDIPEGYSVSREKKERFSLILESASTNQTSMYLCASSSRTGVKQYFGPGTRLTVT.

This clone has only one observation. The rearrangement joins TRBV4-3 to TRBJ2-7; TRBD1 matches 7 bases. Trimming removed 0 bases from V and 7 bases from J; junction bases left unmatched: 12. CDR3 length: 16 amino acids. CDR1 is LGHNA, CDR2 YSLEER, per germline. DNA for the CDR3: TGCGCCAGCAGCCAAGATAGCAGGGGGACCCTTCAGGAGCAGTACTTC. It yields the protein CASSQDSRGTLQEQYF.

The chain employs TRBV5-1 and TRBJ2-7; D gene unclear. The CDR3 runs 13 residues. V lost 0 bases and J lost 4, with 8 bases in between. Germline V lookup: CDR1 SGHRS, CDR2 YFSETQ. DNA for the CDR3: TGCGCCAGCAGCTTGGACGGAGCGTACGAGCAGTACTTC. This translates into CASSLDGAYEQYF.

The V call is TRBV5-5, the J call TRBJ1-4; 8 bases fit TRBD1. Unmatched junction bases numbered 9, after V lost 0 bases and J lost 5 bases. Germline CDR1 SGHKS, CDR2 YYEKEE (reference sequence). This CDR3 has 17 residues. DNA for the CDR3: TGTGCCAGCAGCTTGGTCGGGACAGGAAGCCCGAATGAAAAACTGTTTTTT. Its protein is CASSLVGTGSPNEKLFF.

The chain has TRBV7-6 and TRBJ2-2; 8 bases align to TRBD1. Germline values: CDR1 SGHVS, CDR2 FNYEAQ. The junction had 15 bases not matched to a gene; V was cut back by 3 bases and J by 6 bases. This CDR3 contains 18 residues. CDR3 nucleotide sequence: TGTGCCAGCAGCTTGGGGCAACCGGGACAGGATCTCGCCGGGGAGCTGTTTTTT. It is translated as CASSLGQPGQDLAGELFF.

The J gene is TRBJ2-7, the V gene TRBV4-3, with D possibly being TRBD1 (6 bases). The length of the CDR3 is 14 residues. CDR1 and CDR2 from the germline V gene are LGHNA and YSLEER. With 0 bases removed from V and 4 bases from J, the gap between germline ends came to 10 bases. The CDR3: CASSQDMTGYEQYF. The CDR3 DNA reads TGCGCCAGCAGCCAAGATATGACAGGTTACGAGCAGTACTTC.

CDR3 amino acids: CASSPSGTTSYEQYF. The CDR3 region has the DNA TGTGCCAGCAGCCCCTCCGGGACTACCTCCTACGAGCAGTACTTC. The chain employs TRBV4-2 and TRBJ2-7, with 7 bases aligning to TRBD2. CDR1 and CDR2 from the germline V gene are LGHNA and YNFKEQ. The V and J ends lost 4 bases and 0 bases, in that order; junction bases with no gene match: 6. The CDR3 runs 15 residues.

The genes are TRBV27 and TRBJ1-6, with 10 bases lining up with TRBD1. V lost 4 bases, J lost 9 bases, and 9 bases stayed unmatched. The germline CDR1 and CDR2 sequences are MNHEY and SMNVEV (reference sequence). The CDR3 runs 16 residues. CDR3 sequence reads: CASSSYGTGAGSPLHF. CDR3 DNA: TGTGCCAGCAGTTCATACGGGACAGGGGCGGGTTCACCCCTCCACTTT.

The chain joins TRBV9 to TRBJ2-5; 9 positions match TRBD1. Germline CDR1 reads SGDLS; CDR2 reads YYNGEE. V was clipped by 2 bases and J by 2 bases; unmatched bases: 4. The CDR3 consists of 15 residues. CDR3 nucleotide sequence: TGTGCCAGCAGCGTGGGACAGGGTGGGCAAGAGACCCAGTACTTC. The encoded protein is CASSVGQGGQETQYF.

In regard to this clone: Other DNA sequences in the sample encode the same CDR3. The V and J genes are TRBV27 and TRBJ1-1; D not certain. Germline V gene data show CDR1 as MNHEY and CDR2 as SMNVEV (reference sequence). The CDR3 is made up of 14 amino acids. Deletions cut 2 bases from V and 0 bases from J, with 7 bases between. This chain's CDR3 is CASSLTGLNTEAFF. The DNA for the CDR3 is TGTGCCAGCAGTTTAACGGGGTTGAACACTGAAGCTTTCTTT.

The V and J genes are TRBV4-1 and TRBJ1-5, with D hard to call. V was clipped by 0 bases and J by 6 bases, with 15 bases between them. From germline, CDR1 is MGHRA and CDR2 YSYEKL. The CDR3 contains 16 residues. CDR3 loop: CASSQDHGEGSQPQHF. The CDR3, as DNA: TGCGCCAGCAGCCAAGATCACGGGGAAGGGAGTCAGCCCCAGCATTTT.

The CDR3 reads CASSFGRNYGYTF. The CDR3 bases are TGTGCCAGCAGCTTTGGCAGAAACTATGGCTACACCTTC. The chain carries TRBV7-9 and TRBJ1-2; D gene uncertain. Germline V gene sequence: CDR1 SEHNR, CDR2 FQNEAQ (reference sequence). Trimming took 3 bases from V and 2 from J, leaving 7 bases between them. The CDR3 totals 13 residues.

This rearrangement joins TRBV7-3 to TRBJ2-2; 9 nucleotides agree with TRBD1. With 5 bases clipped from V and 10 bases from J, the junction kept 5 bases outside the gene matches. This CDR3 is 13 amino acids long. Per germline, CDR1 SGHTA and CDR2 FQGTGA. CDR3 nucleotides: TGTGCCAGCAGCCCAACAGGGGGCGTGGAGCTGTTTTTT. This codes for CASSPTGGVELFF.